This T cell receptor (beta chain) originates from a study of cytomegalovirus exposure and HLA in healthy donors. There are a few counts of this clone. What it binds is unknown. Study-wide results and limits: Previous analysis showed most TCR beta V segments were productive about 87% or about 30% of the time. V- and J-gene trimming in TCR beta was tied to a missense DCLRE1C variant by an analysis performed later.

CDR1 LNHDA and CDR2 SQIVND come from the germline V gene (reference sequence). The CDR3 runs 15 residues. J lost 1 base, V lost 4 bases, and 3 bases had no gene match. PCR employed 60 Vbeta and 13 Jbeta primers. Repertoires were generated with immunoSEQ multiplex PCR, while TCRdb's copy carries only in-frame clones and drops some. The sample has roughly 100,000 clones, roughly three quarters seen once; the top ten hold 10%. The V gene is TRBV19, the J gene TRBJ2-7; TRBD1 matches at 11 bases. Sequencing input: PBMCs. The TCR sequence derives from a woman aged 18-35 years in good health and CMV-seropositive. CDR3 sequence reads: CASSRGQGGSYEQYF. The CDR3 coding sequence is TGTGCCAGTAGTAGGGGACAGGGGGGGTCCTACGAGCAGTACTTC.